This T cell receptor beta chain was identified in a study of T-cell memory formation after mild COVID-19. Points on this clonotype: Its target is not known.

5'RACE with constant-segment primers yielded barcoded, UMI-tagged TCR alpha and TCR beta cDNA libraries. TCRdb recomputed calls from the 5' RACE reads with MiXCR, one row per CDR3 protein. The sample holds 550,000 to 600,000 distinct CDR3 sequences, approximately 15% seen once. Whole-study results and caveats: In pre-infection memory, a portion of responding clones appeared, which suggested that cross-reactive memory joined. While clones contracting from day 15 to 85 were balanced between CD4 and CD8, later expanders leaned CD4+.

This CDR3 region has 17 residues. J was trimmed by 4 bases and V by 0 bases; bases with no gene match: 8. The germline CDR1 and CDR2 sequences are LGHNA and YSLEER. This rearrangement joins TRBV4-3 to TRBJ2-7; 11 positions match TRBD2. This sequence was found in an adult woman who had mild COVID-19 (a few samples of this study predate the infection). Cell type and time point are not known. Sequencing input: PBMCs or a T cell subset sorted from them (not recorded which). The CDR3: CASSQETSGNQPYEQYF. The CDR3 DNA sequence: TGCGCCAGCAGCCAAGAGACTAGCGGGAACCAACCTTACGAGCAGTACTTC.